This is a list of T cell receptor beta chains from one sample in a study of shared clonotypes between healthy human individuals. Measured with immunoSEQ multiplex PCR; TCRdb has only the in-frame clones, and not every one. In the table there are 2 million to 2.5 million clones, approximately 96% of which are singletons. Sequencing input: naive CD4+ T cells sorted from blood. All receptors come from a man between 18 and 35 years old in good health. The conserved cysteine and the conserved F or W are not part of the CDR3 here.

J gene,V gene,CDR3 protein
TRBJ2-7,TRBV9,ASSVEGGSYEQY
TRBJ1-2,TRBV6-1,ASSDGTGTYGYT
TRBJ2-1,TRBV5-4,ASSFPDSYNEQF
TRBJ2-7,TRBV10-3,AIRGTGPIYEQY
TRBJ1-4,TRBV7-6,ASSLGTLNEKLF
TRBJ2-7,TRBV6-6,ASSYSGDTSYEQY
TRBJ2-1,TRBV6-5,ASVKGQGGNEQF
TRBJ1-1,TRBV6-1,ASSVLAGDYTEAF
TRBJ1-2,TRBV5-4,ASSSYFGYT
TRBJ2-7,TRBV28,ASSFGGSGGYEQY
TRBJ1-6,TRBV10-3,AISESTGWNSPLH
TRBJ1-5,TRBV10-3,AISEQQGIGQPQH
TRBJ2-1,TRBV2,ASSLLAAVYNEQF